The 30 T cell receptor beta chains presented below share a single source sample, sequenced in a study of shared clonotypes between healthy human individuals. The repertoire was sequenced with immunoSEQ multiplex PCR; TCRdb's copy has only in-frame clones and lacks some. The sample has hundreds of thousands of clones; around 72% are singletons. The specimen sequenced was memory CD4+ T cells sorted from blood. Documented subset: CD45RA-negative fraction. The origin of the receptors is a woman aged 25 to 45 in good health.

This clone was detected only once. The V call is TRBV6-1, the J call TRBJ2-2; D may be TRBD1 (5 bases). This CDR3 comprises 14 residues. Between the trimmed V and J ends, which lost 1 base and 7 bases, there was a span of 10 bases. The V gene's germline CDR1 is MNHNS and CDR2 SASEGT. In DNA form, the CDR3 reads TGTGCCAGCAGTGAAGAAGGGGCCGTCGGGGAGCTGTTTTTT. This encodes CASSEEGAVGELFF.

Note on this clone: A read error may produce the germline difference seen at one junction end. V and J are TRBV20-1 and TRBJ2-7, with no clear D. CDR1 and CDR2 from the germline V gene are DFQATT and SNEGSKA (reference sequence). This CDR3 is built from 11 residues. CDR3 coding DNA: TGCAGTGCTTCACTCTCCCACGAGCAGTACTTC. Translating gives CSASLSHEQYF.

The chain uses TRBV4-1 and TRBJ2-2, with a possible D match to TRBD2 (7 bases). CDR1 is MGHRA and CDR2 is YSYEKL in the germline V gene. The germline V and J ends were trimmed by 4 bases and 4 bases, with 19 bases remaining between them. CDR3 length: 17 residues. The CDR3 coding sequence is TGCGCCAGCAGCCGGGGGGGGCTAGCGGTTCCCACCGGGGAGCTGTTTTTT. Its translation is CASSRGGLAVPTGELFF.

The chain uses TRBV29-1 and TRBJ1-2; D perhaps matches TRBD1 (6 bases). The CDR3 loop spans 10 amino acids. Germline V gene lookup returns CDR1 SQVTM and CDR2 ANQGSEA. V gave up 7 bases and J gave up 6 bases, with 9 bases separating them. CDR3 nucleotide sequence: TGCAGCGCCTCAGGGGATGGCTACACCTTC. Protein sequence: CSASGDGYTF.

The rearrangement links TRBV30 to TRBJ1-2; D call uncertain. The V end lost 7 bases, the J end lost 4 bases, and 10 bases lay between the germline ends. This CDR3 region has 11 residues. Germline V gene lookup returns CDR1 GTSNPN and CDR2 SVGIG (reference sequence). The CDR3 DNA reads as TGTGCCTTTGGGGTGAGCTATGGCTACACCTTC. It encodes CAFGVSYGYTF.

V gene TRBV19 combines with J gene TRBJ2-7; 9 bases align to TRBD1. This CDR3 contains 13 residues. The germline gives CDR1 LNHDA, CDR2 SQIVND (reference sequence). V lost 7 bases, J lost 4 bases, and 5 bases stayed unmatched. DNA of the CDR3: TGTGCCAGTATGTCGACAGGGGGATACGAGCAGTACTTC. Its protein is CASMSTGGYEQYF.

The V and J genes are TRBV5-5 and TRBJ2-5; D perhaps matches TRBD1 (5 bases). This CDR3 region has 13 residues. Deletions cut 1 base from V and 3 bases from J, with 7 bases between. Germline lookup yields CDR1 SGHKS and CDR2 YYEKEE (reference sequence). The CDR3 loop reads CASSLSGKETQYF. As DNA, the CDR3 is TGTGCCAGCAGCTTGTCAGGGAAAGAGACCCAGTACTTC.

This sequence joins TRBV11-2 and TRBJ2-7, with 9 bases matching TRBD1. Germline values: CDR1 SGHAT, CDR2 FQNNGV. After removal of 0 bases from V and 4 bases from J, the junction contained 7 bases not matched to a gene. The CDR3 spans 16 residues. CDR3 region: CASSLEGTGKSYEQYF. CDR3 DNA: TGTGCCAGCAGCTTAGAGGGGACAGGGAAGTCTTACGAGCAGTACTTC.

This clone was observed a handful of times. The rearrangement links TRBV27 to TRBJ1-1, with D tentatively TRBD1 (5 bases). This CDR3 is built from 12 residues. Germline-derived CDR1 and CDR2 are MNHEY and SMNVEV (reference sequence). With 4 bases removed from V and 8 bases from J, the gap between germline ends came to 11 bases. The CDR3 sequence: CASSSPGREAFF. As DNA, the CDR3 is TGTGCCAGCAGTTCTCCGGGGCGAGAAGCTTTCTTT.

The chain recombines TRBV18 with TRBJ1-1; 10 bases align to TRBD1. V shed 4 bases, J shed 4 bases, and the junction held 15 bases outside the gene matches. Germline V gives CDR1 KGHSH, CDR2 LQKENI. The CDR3 has 18 amino acids. In DNA, the CDR3 is TGTGCCAGCTCACTATACTTCCGGGACAGGGGAATGGGCACTGAAGCTTTCTTT. Its translation: CASSLYFRDRGMGTEAFF.

This clone was detected only a few times. J is TRBJ2-7 and V is TRBV28; possibly TRBD1 or TRBD2 for D (5 bases each). Looked up from germline, CDR1 is MDHEN and CDR2 is SYDVKM. The CDR3 has 13 amino acids. The V and J ends lost 10 bases and 6 bases respectively, with 19 bases between them. The CDR3 spells CATLGPSGIEQYF. DNA for the CDR3: TGTGCCACCTTGGGACCTTCTGGTATCGAGCAGTACTTC.

The J gene is TRBJ2-3, the V gene TRBV9; perhaps TRBD2 as D (6 bases). CDR1 and CDR2 from the germline V gene are SGDLS and YYNGEE. The ends were cut back, 1 base at V and 1 base at J, with 13 bases in the middle. There are 16 residues in the CDR3. CDR3 bases: TGTGCCAGCAGCGTAATCGGGGGAGTAGGCACAGATACGCAGTATTTT. It encodes CASSVIGGVGTDTQYF. The entire variable domain, with the rest obtained from reference TRBV9 and TRBJ2-3, is as follows: DSGVTQTPKHLITATGQRVTLRCSPRSGDLSVYWYQQSLDQGLQFLIQYYNGEERAKGNILERFSAQQFPDLHSELNLSSLELGDSALYFCASSVIGGVGTDTQYFGPGTRLTVL.

The gene calls are TRBV9 and TRBJ2-7; D unresolved. Germline CDR1 and CDR2: SGDLS and YYNGEE. Trimming left V 4 bases short and J 3 bases short, with 14 bases between. The CDR3 has 14 amino acids. The CDR3 bases are TGTGCCAGCAGCTTGGGCCCAGCGAGCTACGAGCAGTACTTC. Protein sequence: CASSLGPASYEQYF. Complete variable domain (other parts from reference TRBV9 and TRBJ2-7): DSGVTQTPKHLITATGQRVTLRCSPRSGDLSVYWYQQSLDQGLQFLIQYYNGEERAKGNILERFSAQQFPDLHSELNLSSLELGDSALYFCASSLGPASYEQYFGPGTRLTVT.

DNA of the CDR3: TGCGCCAGCAGCCAAGGTCTGGCTAGCGGGAGCTATGGTGAGCAGTTCTTC. Amino acid sequence: CASSQGLASGSYGEQFF. The J gene is TRBJ2-1, the V gene TRBV4-1; TRBD2 matches at 10 bases. CDR1 is MGHRA and CDR2 is YSYEKL in the germline V gene. The V and J ends lost 1 base and 9 bases, in that order; junction bases with no gene match: 12. The CDR3 is 17 residues long.

The rearrangement uses TRBV7-7 and TRBJ2-7; no definite D call. Germline-derived CDR1 and CDR2 are SSHAT and FNYEAQ (reference sequence). The V end was cut by 10 bases, the J end by 0 bases, with 7 bases between. The CDR3 has 11 amino acids. The CDR3 DNA reads as TGTGCCACCAACTGCTCCTACGAGCAGTACTTC. Its protein is CATNCSYEQYF.

V gene TRBV28 combines with J gene TRBJ2-2; no clear D gene. This CDR3 region has 15 residues. Germline V CDR1 and CDR2: MDHEN, SYDVKM. Trimming removed 8 bases at V and 2 bases at J, with 15 bases between. CDR3 bases: TGTGCCAGCTCTCTAACGATGCTAAACACCGGGGAGCTGTTTTTT. Protein sequence: CASSLTMLNTGELFF.

Concerning this clone itself: A clone one base away is much larger, so this may be a read error. V is TRBV6-1 and J is TRBJ2-7, with no clear D. Germline CDR1 and CDR2: MNHNS and SASEGT. Trimming pared 5 bases from V and 3 bases from J, leaving 5 bases between. The CDR3 loop spans 11 amino acids. As DNA, the CDR3 is TGTGCCAGCAGTTACAACTACGAGCAGTACTTC. This gives the protein CASSYNYEQYF.

The chain carries TRBV6-1 and TRBJ2-7; tentative D call: TRBD2 (5 bases). This CDR3 spans 12 amino acids. CDR1 MNHNS and CDR2 SASEGT come from the germline V gene. V lost 5 bases and J 5 bases, leaving 10 bases between the germline ends. The CDR3 loop is CASSPTRNEQYF. For the CDR3, the DNA is TGTGCCAGCAGTCCTACTAGAAACGAGCAGTACTTC.

The chain has TRBV7-6 and TRBJ2-2, with D perhaps assigned TRBD1 or TRBD2 (5 bases each). The CDR3 consists of 16 residues. The ends were cut back, 4 bases at V and 4 bases at J, with 16 bases in the middle. CDR1 is SGHVS and CDR2 is FNYEAQ in the germline V gene. The CDR3 spells CASSSQNRGPTGELFF. In nucleotides, the CDR3 is TGTGCCAGCAGCTCCCAGAACCGGGGCCCCACCGGGGAGCTGTTTTTT.

The CDR3 DNA is TGTGCCAGCAGCAATTTTACTAGCACAGATACGCAGTATTTT. It translates to CASSNFTSTDTQYF. The V gene is TRBV9, the J gene TRBJ2-3; no reliable D call. The germline CDR1 and CDR2 sequences are SGDLS and YYNGEE. Deletions cut 4 bases from V and 0 bases from J, with 9 bases between. This CDR3 spans 14 amino acids.

At least ten counts were recorded for this clone. V usage is TRBV20-1 and J usage is TRBJ1-2; perhaps TRBD1 as D (5 bases). CDR1 and CDR2 (germline): DFQATT, SNEGSKA (reference sequence). This CDR3 has 11 residues. Trimming removed 6 bases from V and 8 bases from J, with 13 bases in between. CDR3 in amino acids: CSAQRGVGYTF. The DNA for the CDR3 is TGCAGTGCCCAACGGGGGGTAGGCTACACCTTC.

CDR3: CASSLRDGYEQYF. In DNA, the CDR3 is TGTGCCAGCAGTCTTAGGGACGGGTACGAGCAGTACTTC. The rearrangement uses TRBV6-1 and TRBJ2-7; D tentatively fits TRBD1 or TRBD2 (5 bases each). CDR1 is MNHNS and CDR2 is SASEGT in the germline V gene. Trimming stripped 5 bases from V and 4 bases from J, with 12 bases between. This CDR3 spans 13 amino acids.

V and J are TRBV10-2 and TRBJ2-1, with a possible D match to TRBD2 (6 bases). The CDR3 is made up of 12 amino acids. Trimming shortened V by 6 bases and J by 4 bases, and 7 bases separated the two germline ends. Per the germline V gene, CDR1 is WSHSY and CDR2 is SAAADI. This CDR3 reads CASRRDYNEQFF. In DNA form, the CDR3 reads TGCGCCAGCAGGCGGGATTACAATGAGCAGTTCTTC.

V is TRBV9 and J is TRBJ1-5; perhaps TRBD1 as D (6 bases). Between the trimmed V and J ends, which lost 3 bases and 6 bases, there was a span of 13 bases. Germline lookup yields CDR1 SGDLS and CDR2 YYNGEE. The CDR3 consists of 14 residues. CDR3 loop: CASSATGFGQPQHF. CDR3 bases: TGTGCCAGCAGCGCCACAGGGTTTGGTCAGCCCCAGCATTTT.

Of note for this clone: This same CDR3 is encoded by further DNA sequences in the sample. The chain employs TRBV25-1 and TRBJ1-5; no firm D call. The CDR3 has 13 amino acids. V shed 3 bases and J shed 2 bases, with 5 bases lying between them. Per the germline V gene, CDR1 is MGHDK and CDR2 is SYGVNS. The CDR3 region has the DNA TGTGCCAGCAGTGATAGAGGCAATCAGCCCCAGCATTTT. Its protein product is CASSDRGNQPQHF.

In this sample, this clone turned up a few times. This chain links TRBV19 with TRBJ1-1; 9 nucleotides align to TRBD1. Germline V CDR1 and CDR2: LNHDA, SQIVND (reference sequence). After removal of 5 bases from V and 6 bases from J, the junction contained 7 bases not matched to a gene. The CDR3 totals 14 residues. CDR3 protein: CASSAGQGNAEAFF. CDR3 bases: TGTGCCAGTAGTGCTGGACAGGGGAATGCTGAAGCTTTCTTT.

J is TRBJ2-1 and V is TRBV28; 8 bases match TRBD2. This CDR3 has 16 residues. Trimming removed 1 base from V and 8 bases from J; junction bases left unmatched: 10. CDR1 is MDHEN, CDR2 SYDVKM, per germline. The CDR3 loop is CASSLSGRASGDEQFF. CDR3 nucleotide sequence: TGTGCCAGCAGTTTATCCGGGAGGGCCTCAGGGGATGAGCAGTTCTTC.

The chain couples TRBV30 to TRBJ2-5; 7 bases map to TRBD2. Trimming took 3 bases from V and 2 from J; bases not matched to a gene: 9. Germline CDR1 and CDR2: GTSNPN and SVGIG (reference sequence). CDR3 length: 15 residues. The CDR3 DNA sequence: TGTGCCTGGAGGAAGGGTCTAGCGGTACAAGAGACCCAGTACTTC. Translation gives CAWRKGLAVQETQYF.

The chain employs TRBV7-9 and TRBJ2-7; D is undetermined. The germline V and J ends were trimmed by 6 bases and 2 bases, with 11 bases remaining between them. There are 13 residues in the CDR3. CDR1 is SEHNR and CDR2 is FQNEAQ in the germline V gene (reference sequence). The chain's CDR3 is CASSPILAYEQYF. CDR3 in DNA: TGTGCCAGCAGTCCAATTCTAGCCTACGAGCAGTACTTC.

With respect to this clone: Different DNA sequences within this sample yield the same CDR3. The V call is TRBV5-1, the J call TRBJ2-1; D possibly matches TRBD1 or TRBD2 (5 bases each). CDR3 length equals 14 residues. V lost 4 bases, J lost 4 bases, and 12 bases lay in between. Germline CDR1 is SGHRS and CDR2 is YFSETQ. CDR3 sequence: CASSPGTDYNEQFF. CDR3 DNA sequence: TGCGCCAGCAGCCCGGGGACGGATTACAATGAGCAGTTCTTC.